There are many counts of the clone carrying this TCR beta chain. The target antigen is unknown. TCRdb independently ran MiXCR on the reads; one entry per CDR3 protein. The sample has 300,000 or so distinct CDR3 sequences; about 26% are singletons. Germline V CDR1 and CDR2: SGHTA, FQGTGA. Trimming took off 0 bases at V and 5 bases at J, with 13 bases between the two ends. The CDR3 extends over 15 amino acids. This entry is derived from a study of T cell repertoires in cytomegalovirus infection. Study information: Matching HLA type and CMV infection were both indicated by public TCR beta signatures.

Study-level findings and limits: The ex vivo response showed dominance by HLA-C-restricted CMV-specific TCR beta clonotypes.

The specimen was PBMCs. The origin of this receptor is a human donor in good health (CMV status not recorded). Some clones in this sample may be carry-over from other donors' samples. This sequence joins TRBV7-3 and TRBJ2-5; unclear D gene. CDR3 region: CASSLTLGAGETQYF. The CDR3 DNA sequence: TGTGCCAGCAGCTTAACCTTGGGCGCCGGGGAGACCCAGTACTTC.